The 14 T cell receptor beta chains given below trace back to one sample, sequenced in a study of PD-1 blockade in classical Hodgkin lymphoma. Data came from immunoSEQ multiplex PCR; TCRdb stores just in-frame clones and leaves some out. The sample yields 20,000 to 25,000 clones, around 86% seen once. Brentuximab vedotin exposure varied, and every patient relapsed after autologous stem cell transplantation. Sample: peripheral blood mononuclear cells (PBMCs), taken before the second cycle of nivolumab. Receptor source: a human donor with classical Hodgkin lymphoma.

The rearrangement uses TRBV19 and TRBJ1-3; TRBD1 matches at 8 bases. Germline trimming cut 3 bases from V and 0 bases from J; bases unmatched to any gene: 4. Per germline, CDR1 LNHDA and CDR2 SQIVND (reference sequence). The length of the CDR3 is 16 residues. The CDR3 DNA sequence: TGTGCCAGTAGTATCTCAGGACAGGGCTCTGGAAACACCATATATTTT. Translation: CASSISGQGSGNTIYF.

V gene TRBV5-1 combines with J gene TRBJ2-4, with D uncertain. The CDR3 has 13 amino acids. Between the trimmed V and J ends, which lost 5 bases and 8 bases, there was a span of 14 bases. Germline CDR1 is SGHRS and CDR2 is YFSETQ. As DNA, the CDR3 is TGCGCCAGCAGACCCGGGCTGATGGACATTCAGTACTTC. It is translated as CASRPGLMDIQYF.

The genes are TRBV5-6 and TRBJ2-6, with TRBD2 matching over 7 bases. In germline, CDR1 is SGHDT, CDR2 YYEEEE. This CDR3 comprises 15 residues. With V trimmed by 4 bases and J by 0 bases, 1 base remained unmatched. The CDR3, as DNA: TGTGCCAGCAGCCGGGGGGTCTCTGGGGCCAACGTCCTGACTTTC. Encoded protein: CASSRGVSGANVLTF.

CDR3 region: CASSLSGAGSSYEQYF. CDR3 nucleotide sequence: TGTGCCAGCAGCTTGAGTGGGGCAGGGAGCTCCTACGAGCAGTACTTC. This chain joins TRBV5-5 and TRBJ2-7; D assignment may be TRBD1 or TRBD2 (5 bases each). Germline-derived CDR1 and CDR2 are SGHKS and YYEKEE (reference sequence). The V end was cut by 1 base, the J end by 0 bases, with 14 bases between. There are 16 residues in the CDR3. Supplemented by reference TRBV5-5 and TRBJ2-7, the full variable domain reads DAGVTQSPTHLIKTRGQQVTLRCSPISGHKSVSWYQQVLGQGPQFIFQYYEKEERGRGNFPDRFSARQFPNYSSELNVNALLLGDSALYLCASSLSGAGSSYEQYFGPGTRLTVT.

The chain employs TRBV27 and TRBJ2-7, with 7 bases lining up with TRBD1. This CDR3 region has 13 residues. Germline V gene sequence: CDR1 MNHEY, CDR2 SMNVEV (reference sequence). V was pared by 7 bases and J by 3 bases, with 6 bases of the junction left unmatched. CDR3 sequence: CASTGTVLYEQYF. The CDR3 DNA reads as TGTGCCAGCACCGGGACAGTTCTCTACGAGCAGTACTTC.

This clone has only one observation. The rearrangement joins TRBV5-1 to TRBJ2-2, with 12 bases fitting TRBD1. Losses at the gene ends were 5 bases for V and 2 bases for J; bases not matched to a gene: 7. The CDR3 totals 17 residues. The germline V gene has CDR1 SGHRS and CDR2 YFSETQ. The CDR3: CASRSGTGGLNTGELFF. For the CDR3, the DNA is TGCGCCAGCAGGTCCGGGACAGGGGGCCTAAACACCGGGGAGCTGTTTTTT.

V gene TRBV29-1 combines with J gene TRBJ2-2; 7 bases are shared with TRBD1. Trimming cost V 6 bases and J 1 base; bases outside gene matches: 2. CDR3 length: 13 amino acids. Per germline, CDR1 SQVTM and CDR2 ANQGSEA. CDR3 sequence reads: CSVDRENTGELFF. In DNA form, the CDR3 reads TGCAGCGTAGACAGGGAGAACACCGGGGAGCTGTTTTTT.

The chain couples TRBV5-4 to TRBJ2-5; TRBD2 might be the D (5 bases). Germline V gene data show CDR1 as SGHNT and CDR2 as YYREEE (reference sequence). V dropped 4 bases and J dropped 1 base, with 8 bases sitting between them. The CDR3 sequence is 13 residues long. The CDR3 is CASSADFQETQYF. Written as DNA, the CDR3 is TGTGCCAGCAGCGCGGACTTCCAAGAGACCCAGTACTTC.

In this sample, this clone turned up once. CDR3 sequence (DNA): TGTGCCAGCAGCTTGAACGGACTAGCGGGCTGGGAGTTCTTC. Translated, it gives CASSLNGLAGWEFF. The rearrangement uses TRBV2 and TRBJ2-1; 11 bases are shared with TRBD2. From germline, CDR1 is SNHLY and CDR2 FYNNEI. V shed 6 bases, J shed 14 bases, and the junction held 12 bases outside the gene matches. The CDR3 covers 14 residues.

This chain uses TRBV10-2 with TRBJ2-7, with TRBD1 matching over 9 bases. Germline V gives CDR1 WSHSY, CDR2 SAAADI. The V segment lost 6 bases and the J segment 5 bases; nucleotides outside the gene matches: 14. CDR3 length: 16 amino acids. The CDR3: CASSPGARDRANEQYF. The DNA for the CDR3 is TGCGCCAGCAGCCCCGGGGCCCGGGACAGGGCAAACGAGCAGTACTTC.

The chain couples TRBV5-1 to TRBJ2-5, with 11 bases matching TRBD2. V shed 4 bases, J shed 4 bases, and the junction held 6 bases outside the gene matches. In germline, CDR1 is SGHRS, CDR2 YFSETQ. CDR3 length equals 15 residues. In nucleotides, the CDR3 is TGCGCCAGCAGCCAGACTAGCGGGGTGCGAGAGACCCAGTACTTC. This encodes CASSQTSGVRETQYF.

The rearrangement uses TRBV5-1 and TRBJ2-5, with 9 bases lining up with TRBD2. TRBJ2-7 explains the end of the DNA better; the J call may be wrong. CDR1 and CDR2 from the germline V gene are SGHRS and YFSETQ. CDR3 length: 17 residues. CDR3 sequence (DNA): TGCGCCAGCACCGATGAGGGGCTAGCGGGATCGGGCTACGAGCAGTACTTC. It translates to CASTDEGLAGSGYEQYF.

This clone was counted once. The rearrangement uses TRBV7-7 and TRBJ2-7; no reliable D call. This CDR3 comprises 13 residues. The V end lost 5 bases, the J end lost 4 bases, and 12 bases lay between the germline ends. Germline CDR1 SSHAT, CDR2 FNYEAQ (reference sequence). The CDR3 is CASSPAIGYEQYF. Written as DNA, the CDR3 is TGTGCCAGCAGCCCGGCGATTGGGTACGAGCAGTACTTC.

The V gene is TRBV5-4, the J gene TRBJ2-1, with a possible D match to TRBD2 (7 bases). The CDR3 consists of 14 residues. V lost 0 bases and J 7 bases, leaving 11 bases between the germline ends. CDR1 SGHNT and CDR2 YYREEE come from the germline V gene (reference sequence). Here the CDR3 DNA reads TGTGCCAGCAGCTTGGAGGGGGGGCTAAATGAGCAGTTCTTC. It codes for CASSLEGGLNEQFF.